The 23 T cell receptor beta chains below were found in one sample sequenced in a study of blood T cell repertoires in COVID-19. Generated by immunoSEQ multiplex PCR, the TCRdb table keeps only in-frame clones and is missing some. The sample carries around 100,000 clones, 80% to 85% recorded once. The sequencing sample was made of peripheral blood. All receptors derive from a woman in her 70s with acute or convalescent COVID-19.

The V and J genes are TRBV14 and TRBJ1-6, with TRBD1 identical over 9 bases. CDR3 length: 15 amino acids. J was trimmed by 7 bases and V by 4 bases; bases with no gene match: 5. The germline V gene encodes CDR1 SGHDN and CDR2 FVKESK. The CDR3 sequence: CASSLGQGKNSPLHF. CDR3 bases: TGTGCCAGCAGCCTAGGACAGGGGAAAAATTCACCCCTCCACTTT.

This chain joins TRBV7-6 and TRBJ1-2; the match to TRBD1 covers 10 bases. V trimming: 5 bases; J trimming: 8 bases; junction bases outside the gene matches: 14. This CDR3 region has 16 residues. The germline CDR1 and CDR2 sequences are SGHVS and FNYEAQ. The CDR3 loop is CASSLQPGGQGRGYTF. The CDR3 DNA reads TGTGCCAGCAGCCTCCAGCCGGGGGGACAGGGGCGGGGCTACACCTTC.

The chain combines TRBV19 with TRBJ1-2, with a tentative D call TRBD1 (6 bases). This CDR3 spans 12 amino acids. V shed 5 bases and J shed 8 bases, with 12 bases lying between them. The germline gives CDR1 LNHDA, CDR2 SQIVND (reference sequence). CDR3 protein: CASSPPGAGYTF. CDR3 DNA: TGTGCCAGTAGTCCCCCAGGGGCCGGCTACACCTTC.

The V and J genes are TRBV5-1 and TRBJ2-3, with 9 bases identical to TRBD2. This CDR3 is 16 amino acids long. The V gene end was trimmed by 4 bases and the J gene end by 6 bases; junction bases not matched to a gene: 12. Germline values: CDR1 SGHRS, CDR2 YFSETQ. DNA of the CDR3: TGCGCCAGCAGCAAGAGCGGGAGGCCCAGTTCGGATACGCAGTATTTT. Translation gives CASSKSGRPSSDTQYF.

The chain carries TRBV7-2 and TRBJ2-1; 7 bases line up with TRBD1. CDR3 length equals 13 residues. V trimming: 4 bases; J trimming: 8 bases; junction bases outside the gene matches: 5. Germline CDR1 and CDR2: SGHTA and FQGNSA. In DNA, the CDR3 is TGTGCCAGCAGCTATACAGGGGCCTATGAGCAGTTCTTC. Its protein product is CASSYTGAYEQFF. Supplemented by reference TRBV7-2 and TRBJ2-1, the full variable domain reads GAGVSQSPSNKVTEKGKDVELRCDPISGHTALYWYRQSLGQGLEFLIYFQGNSAPDKSGLPSDRFSAERTGGSVSTLTIQRTQQEDSAVYLCASSYTGAYEQFFGPGTRLTVL.

This clone was seen just once. V gene TRBV5-1 combines with J gene TRBJ2-7; 11 bases map to TRBD2. The CDR3 length is 16 residues. The trim removed 4 bases at V and 5 bases at J, leaving 11 bases unmatched. From germline, CDR1 is SGHRS and CDR2 YFSETQ. The CDR3 is CASSLTSGGLGNEQYF. CDR3 nucleotide sequence: TGCGCCAGCAGCCTAACTAGCGGGGGCCTCGGGAACGAGCAGTACTTC.

The chain carries TRBV12-3 or TRBV12-4 and TRBJ1-4; possibly TRBD1 for D (6 bases). The CDR3 totals 12 residues. Trimming stripped 6 bases from V and 5 bases from J, with 7 bases between. Here the CDR3 DNA reads TGTGCCAGCAGCCAGGGGAATGAAAAACTGTTTTTT. Amino acids: CASSQGNEKLFF.

The V and J genes are TRBV14 and TRBJ2-2; D ambiguous. Trimming took 0 bases from V and 1 from J, leaving 6 bases between them. The germline V gene encodes CDR1 SGHDN and CDR2 FVKESK. CDR3 size: 15 residues. The CDR3 reads CASSQDQRNTGELFF. The CDR3 DNA reads as TGTGCCAGCAGCCAAGACCAGCGGAACACCGGGGAGCTGTTTTTT.

Here the CDR3 reads CASSQITGGEQYF. For the CDR3, the DNA is TGTGCCAGCAGCCAAATCACAGGGGGCGAGCAGTACTTC. The V gene is TRBV7-3, the J gene TRBJ2-7; TRBD1 aligns across 8 bases. This CDR3 has 13 residues. The trim removed 5 bases at V and 6 bases at J, leaving 6 bases unmatched. The germline CDR1 and CDR2 sequences are SGHTA and FQGTGA.

The CDR3 DNA follows: TGTGCCAGTAGGAAAGACAGGACAAGCAATCAGCCCCAGCATTTT. This encodes CASRKDRTSNQPQHF. The rearrangement uses TRBV19 and TRBJ1-5; D perhaps matches TRBD1 (6 bases). Germline values: CDR1 LNHDA, CDR2 SQIVND (reference sequence). The V end lost 6 bases, the J end lost 1 base, and 13 bases lay between the germline ends. CDR3 length: 15 amino acids.

CDR3 protein: CASRPLLAGYTDTQYF. The CDR3 DNA sequence: TGTGCCAGCAGACCCCTTTTAGCGGGGTACACAGATACGCAGTATTTT. The chain recombines TRBV5-6 with TRBJ2-3; 8 bases agree with TRBD2. The CDR3 totals 16 residues. J gave up 2 bases and V 5 bases, and 10 bases lay outside the gene matches. Germline V gives CDR1 SGHDT, CDR2 YYEEEE.

In the case of this clone: The same CDR3 also results from other DNA sequences found in this sample. The chain carries TRBV11-2 and TRBJ1-1; possible D gene TRBD1, 5 bases. The CDR3 covers 12 residues. CDR1 and CDR2 from the germline V gene are SGHAT and FQNNGV. V was shortened by 1 base and J by 8 bases, with 8 bases between the two germline ends. The CDR3 loop reads CASSLAGGEAFF. The CDR3, as DNA: TGTGCCAGCAGCTTAGCCGGGGGGGAAGCTTTCTTT.

This sequence joins TRBV5-1 and TRBJ2-7; perhaps TRBD2 as D (6 bases). V was clipped by 4 bases and J by 5 bases, with 16 bases between them. CDR3 length: 14 amino acids. Germline V gene lookup returns CDR1 SGHRS and CDR2 YFSETQ. The CDR3, as DNA: TGCGCCAGCAGCCCCGCCGCGGGAAGGAACGAGCAGTACTTC. Encoded protein: CASSPAAGRNEQYF.

The V and J genes are TRBV5-1 and TRBJ2-4; 11 nucleotides match TRBD2. The CDR3 contains 15 residues. The germline gives CDR1 SGHRS, CDR2 YFSETQ. V shed 0 bases, J shed 7 bases, and the junction held 3 bases outside the gene matches. The CDR3 nucleotides read TGCGCCAGCAGCTTGGTACTAGCGGGAGAGAACATTCAGTACTTC. It specifies CASSLVLAGENIQYF.

The chain links TRBV3-1 (or the pseudogene TRBV3-2) to TRBJ2-3; D unclear. From germline, CDR1 is LGHDT and CDR2 YNNKEL (reference sequence). Trimming removed 1 base from V and 4 bases from J, with 6 bases in between. The CDR3 contains 13 residues. The CDR3 region is CASSQVEADTQYF. The CDR3 DNA follows: TGTGCCAGCAGCCAAGTAGAAGCAGATACGCAGTATTTT.

The gene calls are TRBV5-1 and TRBJ2-2; 8 nucleotides align to TRBD1. Per germline, CDR1 SGHRS and CDR2 YFSETQ. J gave up 4 bases and V 2 bases, and 1 base lay outside the gene matches. This CDR3 has 14 residues. CDR3 protein: CASSLDRGTGELFF. The CDR3, as DNA: TGCGCCAGCAGCTTAGACAGGGGCACCGGGGAGCTGTTTTTT.

Points on this clone: The CDR3 carries no conserved terminal phenylalanine or tryptophan, so it likely arises from a read error. Because the CDR3's place on the DNA is in doubt, the DNA is left out and the CDR3 is given as listed by TCRdb. This chain joins TRBV7-9 and TRBJ2-7; the D segment call TRBD1 is taken from the table without a DNA check. The CDR3 is 12 amino acids long, termini counted. In germline, CDR1 is SEHNR, CDR2 FQNEAQ (reference sequence). CDR3 in amino acids: CASTPRGGQGTK.

The genes are TRBV12-5 and TRBJ2-3; 7 bases agree with TRBD1. V trimming: 5 bases; J trimming: 4 bases; junction bases outside the gene matches: 12. Per germline, CDR1 LGHNT and CDR2 FRNRAP. This CDR3 is built from 16 residues. This CDR3 is CASGPGRGTEADTQYF. CDR3 sequence (DNA): TGTGCTAGTGGTCCCGGCAGGGGGACCGAGGCAGATACGCAGTATTTT. The whole variable domain, remainder taken from reference TRBV12-5 and TRBJ2-3, is DARVTQTPRHKVTEMGQEVTMRCQPILGHNTVFWYRQTMMQGLELLAYFRNRAPLDDSGMPKDRFSAEMPDATLATLKIQPSEPRDSAVYFCASGPGRGTEADTQYFGPGTRLTVL.

The rearrangement joins TRBV9 to TRBJ1-5; the D is unclear. Trimming removed 0 bases at V and 7 bases at J, with 8 bases between. CDR1 is SGDLS and CDR2 is YYNGEE in the germline V gene. This CDR3 is 13 amino acids long. The CDR3 spells CASSVDEGQPQHF. Here the CDR3 DNA reads TGTGCCAGCAGCGTAGATGAGGGACAGCCCCAGCATTTT. Variable domain in full (rest from reference TRBV9 and TRBJ1-5): DSGVTQTPKHLITATGQRVTLRCSPRSGDLSVYWYQQSLDQGLQFLIQYYNGEERAKGNILERFSAQQFPDLHSELNLSSLELGDSALYFCASSVDEGQPQHFGDGTRLSIL.

The chain has TRBV9 and TRBJ2-1; tentative D call: TRBD2 (6 bases). V shed 0 bases and J shed 3 bases, with 7 bases lying between them. Germline CDR1 is SGDLS and CDR2 is YYNGEE. The CDR3 contains 14 residues. This CDR3 reads CASSVGGDYNEQFF. In DNA, the CDR3 is TGTGCCAGCAGCGTAGGCGGGGACTACAATGAGCAGTTCTTC.

The table lists this clone with a few counts. One end of the junction varies from germline; a read error may be responsible. This CDR3 reads CASGPGGKLF. For the CDR3, the DNA is TGTGCCAGTGGGCCGGGGGGTAAACTCTTC. The rearrangement links TRBV19 to TRBJ2-1, with 7 bases fitting TRBD2. Germline-derived CDR1 and CDR2 are LNHDA and SQIVND (reference sequence). The CDR3 is 10 residues long.

The V call is TRBV9, the J call TRBJ2-5; 16 bases line up with TRBD2. Trimming took 3 bases from V and 5 from J; bases not matched to a gene: 1. The CDR3 is 15 amino acids. Germline V CDR1 and CDR2: SGDLS, YYNGEE. CDR3 coding DNA: TGTGCCAGCAGCGCGGGACTAGCGGGGGGGGAGACCCAGTACTTC. It yields the protein CASSAGLAGGETQYF.

The genes are TRBV29-1 and TRBJ1-2; 11 nucleotides agree with TRBD1. Looked up from germline, CDR1 is SQVTM and CDR2 is ANQGSEA. V was clipped by 4 bases and J by 7 bases; unmatched bases: 11. This CDR3 has 15 amino acids. The CDR3 nucleotides read TGCAGCGTTGCGGGGACAGGGGGTTTGGAGGGTGGCTACACCTTC. It yields the protein CSVAGTGGLEGGYTF.